The clone carrying this T cell receptor beta chain was counted between two and nine times. In the original workflow: From reference gene primer amplification, estimates of nucleated cell counts were derived. Generated by immunoSEQ multiplex PCR, the TCRdb table keeps only in-frame clones and is missing some. Clonal size and the V and J genes are those of that table, whereas D and trimming came from the DNA. The sample records some 150,000 clones, roughly 79% being singletons. The sample comes from a study of blood T cell repertoires in COVID-19. Study-level information: Acute and convalescent COVID-19 specimens originated in the United States, Italy and Spain. From T cells, B-cell-depleted T cells, or PBMCs came the material, which was cDNA or gDNA.

Trimming removed 5 bases from V and 4 bases from J; junction bases left unmatched: 3. The CDR3 has 13 amino acids. The V gene's germline CDR1 is MDHEN and CDR2 SYDVKM. The sample taken for sequencing was peripheral blood. This chain connects TRBV28 to TRBJ1-2, with 8 nucleotides matching TRBD1. This TCR came from a man aged 45-65 years with active or convalescent COVID-19. The CDR3: CASSPDRVYGYTF. The CDR3 nucleotides are TGTGCCAGCAGTCCGGACAGGGTCTATGGCTACACCTTC.